This T cell receptor beta chain was sequenced in a study of OX40 agonist ivuxolimab in advanced cancers. Germline V CDR1 and CDR2: LGHNA, YSLEER. The CDR3 extends over 15 amino acids. The ends were cut back, 0 bases at V and 4 bases at J, with 11 bases in the middle. The method was immunoSEQ multiplex PCR; TCRdb's version includes in-frame clones alone and lacks a portion of them. The sample lists about 54,000 clones; 75% to 95% were seen once. The sample was CD4+ or CD8+ T cells sorted from blood, taken in a trial of the OX40 agonist ivuxolimab. This receptor was taken from an adult with an advanced solid tumor such as melanoma, head and neck, liver or kidney cancer. The rearrangement uses TRBV4-3 and TRBJ2-3, with D perhaps TRBD2 (5 bases). CDR3 nucleotides: TGCGCCAGCAGCCAAGATAGCACAGCGGCAGATACGCAGTATTTT. It codes for CASSQDSTAADTQYF.